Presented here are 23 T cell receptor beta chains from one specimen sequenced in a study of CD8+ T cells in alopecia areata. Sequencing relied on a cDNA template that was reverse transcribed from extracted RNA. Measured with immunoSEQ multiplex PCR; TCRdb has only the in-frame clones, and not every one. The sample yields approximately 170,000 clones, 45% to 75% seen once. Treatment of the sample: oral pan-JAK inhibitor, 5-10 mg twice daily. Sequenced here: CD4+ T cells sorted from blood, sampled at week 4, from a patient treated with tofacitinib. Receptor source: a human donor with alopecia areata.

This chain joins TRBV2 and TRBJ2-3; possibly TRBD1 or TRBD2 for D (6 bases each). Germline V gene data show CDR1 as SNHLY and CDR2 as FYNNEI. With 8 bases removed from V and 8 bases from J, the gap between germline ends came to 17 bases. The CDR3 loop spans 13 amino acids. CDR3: CASWGAAGSTQYF. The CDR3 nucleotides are TGTGCCAGCTGGGGGGCGGCCGGAAGTACGCAGTATTTT.

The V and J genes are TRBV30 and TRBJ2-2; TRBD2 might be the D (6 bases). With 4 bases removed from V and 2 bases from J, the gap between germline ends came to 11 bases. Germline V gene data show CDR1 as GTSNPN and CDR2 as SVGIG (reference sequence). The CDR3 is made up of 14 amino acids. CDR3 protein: CAWNRDLNTGELFF. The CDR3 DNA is TGTGCCTGGAATCGGGACTTAAACACCGGGGAGCTGTTTTTT. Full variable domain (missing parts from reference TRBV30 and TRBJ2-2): SQTIHQWPATLVQPVGSPLSLECTVEGTSNPNLYWYRQAAGRGLQLLFYSVGIGQISSEVPQNLSASRPQDRQFILSSKKLLLSDSGFYLCAWNRDLNTGELFFGEGSRLTVL.

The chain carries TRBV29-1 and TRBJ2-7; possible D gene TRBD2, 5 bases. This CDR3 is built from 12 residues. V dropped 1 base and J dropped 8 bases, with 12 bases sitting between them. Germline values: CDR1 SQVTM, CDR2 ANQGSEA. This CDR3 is CSVEVREGKQYF. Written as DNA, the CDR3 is TGCAGCGTTGAAGTTCGCGAGGGTAAGCAGTACTTC.

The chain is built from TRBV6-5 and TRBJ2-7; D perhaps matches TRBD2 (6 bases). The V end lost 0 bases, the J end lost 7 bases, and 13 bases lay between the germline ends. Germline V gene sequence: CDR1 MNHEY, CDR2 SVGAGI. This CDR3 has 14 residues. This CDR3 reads CASSYSARAGEQYF. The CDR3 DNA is TGTGCCAGCAGTTACTCGGCCAGGGCGGGGGAGCAGTACTTC.

The chain's CDR3 is CAWSVSNPGGYTF. CDR3 sequence (DNA): TGTGCCTGGAGTGTAAGCAACCCGGGTGGCTACACCTTC. The chain combines TRBV30 with TRBJ1-2; D ambiguous. Germline CDR1 and CDR2: GTSNPN and SVGIG (reference sequence). This CDR3 is 13 amino acids long. V lost 0 bases and J 7 bases, leaving 12 bases between the germline ends.

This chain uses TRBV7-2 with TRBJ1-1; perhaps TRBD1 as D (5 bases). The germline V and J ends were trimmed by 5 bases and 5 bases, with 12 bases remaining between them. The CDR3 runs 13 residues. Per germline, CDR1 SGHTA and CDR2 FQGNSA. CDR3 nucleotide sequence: TGTGCCAGCAGCCCACAGGCCGGGACTGAAGCTTTCTTT. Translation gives CASSPQAGTEAFF.

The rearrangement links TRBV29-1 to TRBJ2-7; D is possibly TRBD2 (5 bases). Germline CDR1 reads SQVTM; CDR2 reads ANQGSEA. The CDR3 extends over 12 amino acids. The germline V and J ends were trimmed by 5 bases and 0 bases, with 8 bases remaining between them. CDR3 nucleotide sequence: TGCAGCGTTACGGGGAGCTCCTACGAGCAGTACTTC. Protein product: CSVTGSSYEQYF.

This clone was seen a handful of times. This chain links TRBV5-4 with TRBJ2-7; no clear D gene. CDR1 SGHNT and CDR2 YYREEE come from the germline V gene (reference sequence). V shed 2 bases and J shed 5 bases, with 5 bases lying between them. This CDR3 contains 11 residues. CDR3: CASSFKDEQYF. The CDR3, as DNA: TGTGCCAGCAGCTTCAAGGACGAGCAGTACTTC.

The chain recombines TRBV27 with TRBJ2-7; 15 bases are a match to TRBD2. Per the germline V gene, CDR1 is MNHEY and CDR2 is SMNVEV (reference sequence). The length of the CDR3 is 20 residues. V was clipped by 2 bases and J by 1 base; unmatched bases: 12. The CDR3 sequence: CASSLPTPGTSGRQSYEQYF. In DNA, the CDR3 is TGTGCCAGCAGTTTACCAACCCCGGGGACTAGCGGGAGGCAGTCCTACGAGCAGTACTTC.

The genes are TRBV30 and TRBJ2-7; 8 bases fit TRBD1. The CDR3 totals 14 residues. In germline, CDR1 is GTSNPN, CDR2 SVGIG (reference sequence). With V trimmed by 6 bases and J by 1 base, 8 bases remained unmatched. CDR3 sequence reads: CACRPRDRSYEQYF. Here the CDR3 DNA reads TGTGCCTGCCGCCCCCGGGACAGGTCCTACGAGCAGTACTTC.

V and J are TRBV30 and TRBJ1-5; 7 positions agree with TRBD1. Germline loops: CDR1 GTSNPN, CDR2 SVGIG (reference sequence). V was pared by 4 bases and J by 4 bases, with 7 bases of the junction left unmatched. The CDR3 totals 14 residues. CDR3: CAWNQDRRNQPQHF. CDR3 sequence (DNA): TGTGCCTGGAACCAGGACAGGAGAAATCAGCCCCAGCATTTT.

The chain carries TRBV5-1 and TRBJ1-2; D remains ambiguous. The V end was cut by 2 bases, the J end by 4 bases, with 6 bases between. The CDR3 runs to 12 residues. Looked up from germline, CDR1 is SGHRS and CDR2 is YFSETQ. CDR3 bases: TGCGCCAGCAGCTTACAGAGCTATGGCTACACCTTC. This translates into CASSLQSYGYTF.

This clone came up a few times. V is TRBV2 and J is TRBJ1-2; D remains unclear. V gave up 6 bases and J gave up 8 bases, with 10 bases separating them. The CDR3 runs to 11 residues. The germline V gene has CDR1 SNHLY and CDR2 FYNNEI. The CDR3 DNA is TGTGCCAGCAGCCTTGAGGGCGGCTACACCTTC. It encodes CASSLEGGYTF.

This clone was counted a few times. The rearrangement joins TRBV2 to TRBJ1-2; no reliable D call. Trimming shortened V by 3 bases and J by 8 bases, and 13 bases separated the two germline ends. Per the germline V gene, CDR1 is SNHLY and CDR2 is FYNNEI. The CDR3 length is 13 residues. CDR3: CASSDFSSGGYTF. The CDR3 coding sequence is TGTGCCAGCAGTGATTTTTCCAGCGGCGGCTACACCTTC.

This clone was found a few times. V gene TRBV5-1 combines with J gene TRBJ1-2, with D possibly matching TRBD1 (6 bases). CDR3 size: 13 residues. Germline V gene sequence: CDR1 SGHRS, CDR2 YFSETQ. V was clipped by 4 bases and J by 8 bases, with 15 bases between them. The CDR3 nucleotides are TGCGCCAGCAGCCGAACAGGGCCCGGGGGCTACACCTTC. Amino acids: CASSRTGPGGYTF.

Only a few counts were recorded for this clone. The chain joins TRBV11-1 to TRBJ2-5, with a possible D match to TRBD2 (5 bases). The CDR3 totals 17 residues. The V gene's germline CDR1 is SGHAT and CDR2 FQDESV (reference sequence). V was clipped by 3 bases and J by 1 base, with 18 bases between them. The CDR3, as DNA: TGTGCCAGCAGCTTTGGATATAGGGCGGGTCGCCAAGAGACCCAGTACTTC. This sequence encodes CASSFGYRAGRQETQYF.

CDR3 DNA sequence: TGCAGTGCTAGCAACTCCTACGAGCAGTACTTC. Protein sequence: CSASNSYEQYF. J is TRBJ2-7 and V is TRBV20-1; D not resolved. The CDR3 length is 11 residues. Trimming took 3 bases from V and 0 from J, leaving 3 bases between them. The germline V gene encodes CDR1 DFQATT and CDR2 SNEGSKA (reference sequence).

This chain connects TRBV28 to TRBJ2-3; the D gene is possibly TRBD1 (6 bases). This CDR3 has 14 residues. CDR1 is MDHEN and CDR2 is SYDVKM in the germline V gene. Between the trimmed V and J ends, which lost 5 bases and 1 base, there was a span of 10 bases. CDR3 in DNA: TGTGCCAGCAGTATGGGACACCGCACAGATACGCAGTATTTT. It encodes CASSMGHRTDTQYF.

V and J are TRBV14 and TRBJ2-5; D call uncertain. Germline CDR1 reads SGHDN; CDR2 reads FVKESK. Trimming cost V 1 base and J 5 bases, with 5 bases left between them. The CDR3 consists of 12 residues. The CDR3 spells CASSQVRETQYF. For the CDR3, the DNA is TGTGCCAGCAGCCAAGTTCGGGAGACCCAGTACTTC.

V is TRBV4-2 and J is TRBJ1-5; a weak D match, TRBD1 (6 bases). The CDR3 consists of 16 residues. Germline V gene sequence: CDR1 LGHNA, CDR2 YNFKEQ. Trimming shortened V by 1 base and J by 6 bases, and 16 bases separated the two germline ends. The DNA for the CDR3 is TGTGCCAGCAGCCAAGCCCCAGAGGGGGGCGGTCAGCCCCAGCATTTT. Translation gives CASSQAPEGGGQPQHF.

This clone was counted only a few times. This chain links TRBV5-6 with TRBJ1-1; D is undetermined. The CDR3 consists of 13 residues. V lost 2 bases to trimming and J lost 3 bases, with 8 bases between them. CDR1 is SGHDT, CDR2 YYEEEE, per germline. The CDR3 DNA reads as TGTGCCAGCAGCTTATCCAGGTACACTGAAGCTTTCTTT. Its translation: CASSLSRYTEAFF.

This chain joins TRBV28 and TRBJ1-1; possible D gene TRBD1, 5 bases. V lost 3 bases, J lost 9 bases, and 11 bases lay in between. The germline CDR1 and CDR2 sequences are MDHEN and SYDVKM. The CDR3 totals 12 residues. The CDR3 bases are TGTGCCAGCAGTTTCGGGACGGCCAAAGCTTTCTTT. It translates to CASSFGTAKAFF.

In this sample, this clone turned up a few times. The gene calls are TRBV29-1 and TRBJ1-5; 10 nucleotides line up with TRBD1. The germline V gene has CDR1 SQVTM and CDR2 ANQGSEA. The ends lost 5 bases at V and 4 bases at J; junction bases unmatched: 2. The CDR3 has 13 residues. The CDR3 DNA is TGCAGCGTTCGGACAGGGGGGAATCAGCCCCAGCATTTT. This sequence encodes CSVRTGGNQPQHF.